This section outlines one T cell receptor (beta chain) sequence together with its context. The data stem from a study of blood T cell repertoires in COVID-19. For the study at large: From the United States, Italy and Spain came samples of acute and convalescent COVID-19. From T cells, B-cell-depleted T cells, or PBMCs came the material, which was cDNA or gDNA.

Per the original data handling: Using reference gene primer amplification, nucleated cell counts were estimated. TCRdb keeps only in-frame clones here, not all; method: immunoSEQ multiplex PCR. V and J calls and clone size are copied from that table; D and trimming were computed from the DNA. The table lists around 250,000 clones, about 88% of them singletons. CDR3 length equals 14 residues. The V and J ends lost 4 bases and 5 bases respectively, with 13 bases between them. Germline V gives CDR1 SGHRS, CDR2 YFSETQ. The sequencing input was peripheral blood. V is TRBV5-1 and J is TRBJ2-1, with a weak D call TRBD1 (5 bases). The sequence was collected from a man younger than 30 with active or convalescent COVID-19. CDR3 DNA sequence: TGCGCCAGCAGCGTAGGGGAAGACCACAATGAGCAGTTCTTC. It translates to CASSVGEDHNEQFF.